This T cell receptor beta chain was captured in a study of control samples from healthy donors and cancer patients. Only in-frame clones appear in the TCRdb table, and some are missing; sequencing was by immunoSEQ multiplex PCR. There are 400,000 to 500,000 clones in the sample; more than 80% occur only once, and 6% to 7% lies in the top ten. This clone was seen a few times. The source material was PBMCs. This clonotype was obtained from a man aged 40-55 years with head and neck cancer.

The CDR3 bases are TGTGCCAGCAGCCTCTCGGGACTAGCGGGGGGATTCTACGAGCAGTACTTC. Its protein product is CASSLSGLAGGFYEQYF. The chain combines TRBV7-2 with TRBJ2-7; 15 nucleotides agree with TRBD2. J gave up 3 bases and V 5 bases, and 8 bases lay outside the gene matches. This CDR3 contains 17 residues. Germline V lookup: CDR1 SGHTA, CDR2 FQGNSA.